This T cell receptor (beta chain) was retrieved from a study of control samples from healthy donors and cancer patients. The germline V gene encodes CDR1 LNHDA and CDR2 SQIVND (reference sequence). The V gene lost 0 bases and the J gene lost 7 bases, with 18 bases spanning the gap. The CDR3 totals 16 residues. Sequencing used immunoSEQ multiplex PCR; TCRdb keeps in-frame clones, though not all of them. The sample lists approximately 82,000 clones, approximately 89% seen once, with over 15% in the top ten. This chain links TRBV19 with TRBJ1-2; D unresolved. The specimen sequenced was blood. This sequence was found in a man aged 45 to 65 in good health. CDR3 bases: TGTGCCAGTAGTATAGATCCGTCGATAGTAGGGCTTGGCTACACCTTC. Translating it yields CASSIDPSIVGLGYTF.